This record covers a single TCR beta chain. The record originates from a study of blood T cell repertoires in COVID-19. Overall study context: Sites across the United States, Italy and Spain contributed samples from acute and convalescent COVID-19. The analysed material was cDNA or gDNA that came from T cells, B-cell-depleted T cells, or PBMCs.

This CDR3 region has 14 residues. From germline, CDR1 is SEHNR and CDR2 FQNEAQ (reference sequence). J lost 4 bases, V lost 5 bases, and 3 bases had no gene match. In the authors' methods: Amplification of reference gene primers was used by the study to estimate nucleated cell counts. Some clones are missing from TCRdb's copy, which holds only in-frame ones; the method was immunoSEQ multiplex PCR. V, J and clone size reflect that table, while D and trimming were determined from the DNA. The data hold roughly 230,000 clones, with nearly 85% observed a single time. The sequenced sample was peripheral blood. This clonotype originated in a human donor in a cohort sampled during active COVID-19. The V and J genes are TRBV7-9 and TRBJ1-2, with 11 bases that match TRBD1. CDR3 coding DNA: TGTGCCAGCAGCGCGGGGACAGGGGGCTATGGCTACACCTTC. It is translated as CASSAGTGGYGYTF.